This is a list of T cell receptor beta chains from one sample in a study of CD8+CD57+ T cells in acquired aplastic anemia. TCRdb fed the reads into MiXCR, producing one record per CDR3 protein. The data show 200,000 to 300,000 distinct CDR3 sequences, with 70% to 85% seen just once and around 40% held by the top ten. Sequences were obtained from sorted CD4+, CD8+, or CD8+CD57+ T cells (not recorded which) from PBMCs. The receptors come from a human donor with aplastic anemia. CDR3s include the opening cysteine and the closing phenylalanine or tryptophan. The D gene is left open where the match is weak. The size field is filled for only some rows; it gives once, few, many or a size class.

TRBV7-9	.	TRBJ2-3	.	TGTGCCAGCAGCTTTCAAAGAAGCGCGGGGACGGATGATTTT	CASSFQRSAGTDDF
TRBV7-8	.	TRBJ1-1	.	TGTGCCAGCAGCTTAGAGCTGAGTCCCGATACTCAATATTTCTTT	CASSLELSPDTQYFF
TRBV7-9	.	TRBJ1-1	.	TGTGCCAGCAGCTTAGTACCCACAACAAACGAGACAGATTTCTTC	CASSLVPTTNETDFF
TRBV13	.	TRBJ2-1	TRBD1	TGTGCCAGCAGCTCACGGGACAGGGGACCAGATACGCAGTTCTTC	CASSSRDRGPDTQFF
TRBV7-2	.	TRBJ1-2	TRBD1	TGTGCCGGCCGCGTGACAGGGGGGGCCGACTATGGCTACACCTTC	CAGRVTGGADYGYTF
TRBV7-9	.	TRBJ1-6	.	TGTGCCAGCAGCGGACGGTTCGGGGATTCACCCCTCCACTTT	CASSGRFGDSPLHF
TRBV7-9	.	TRBJ1-1	.	TGTGCCAGCAGCTTAGAACGAAGAGGGAGCACTGATGAGTTCTTT	CASSLERRGSTDEFF
TRBV7-9	.	TRBJ2-3	.	TGTGCCAGCAGCTCTGCGGGGACTCGCGATAAGAACCATTTT	CASSSAGTRDKNHF
TRBV2	.	TRBJ2-1	TRBD2	TGTGCCAGCAGAGACAGGTCCGGGGGCGGGGGGTACAATGAGCAGTTCTTC	CASRDRSGGGGYNEQFF
TRBV7-9	once	TRBJ1-2	.	TGTGCCAGCAGCCTTTCTCGCGGAGGCGGGGGCTATGGGTACACCTTC	CASSLSRGGGGYGYTF
TRBV7-6	.	TRBJ2-1	TRBD2	TGTGCCAGCAGCTTACTTCCGAGCGGGGGGAGCGATGAGCAGTTCTTC	CASSLLPSGGSDEQFF
TRBV15	.	TRBJ2-5	.	TGTGCCACCAGCGAGGCCTATAGCCAAGAGCCCCAGTACTTC	CATSEAYSQEPQYF
TRBV7-8	.	TRBJ1-1	.	TGTGCCACCAGCATGGGCGGAGCCTCAGAAGCTGAAGCTTTCTTT	CATSMGGASEAEAFF
TRBV7-8	.	TRBJ2-7	.	TGTGCCAGCAGCTTATCGGGAGCTCCCGACGAGCAGTACTTC	CASSLSGAPDEQYF
TRBV2	.	TRBJ2-3	.	TGTGCCAGCGGGGACGGGTCCGATGAGAAGTATTTT	CASGDGSDEKYF
TRBV7-2	.	TRBJ1-6	.	TGTGCCAGCAGCTTGAGTTCCTATAATTCACCCCCACAATTT	CASSLSSYNSPPQF
TRBV11-3	.	TRBJ2-3	TRBD1	TGTGCCAGCAGGTACCGGGACAGGGCCGATACGCAGTATTTT	CASRYRDRADTQYF
TRBV24-1	.	TRBJ1-4	.	TGTGCCACCAGTGCAGGGGAGGGTGAAAAACTGTTTTTT	CATSAGEGEKLFF
TRBV5-6	many	TRBJ2-1	.	TGTGCCAGCAGCATGGCGAGGGGAGCCTACAATGAGCAGTTCTTC	CASSMARGAYNEQFF
TRBV11-3	.	TRBJ2-3	.	TGCGCCAGCAGCTTCGACGGATTCTATACGCAGTATTTT	CASSFDGFYTQYF
TRBV20-1	.	TRBJ1-1	TRBD1	TGCAGTGCTAGGGTCCAGGGGGCGATGACTGAAGCTTTCTTT	CSARVQGAMTEAFF
TRBV7-8	.	TRBJ2-7	.	TGTGCCAGCAGCTTAACGGGATGTCCCTACGCGCAGTATTTC	CASSLTGCPYAQYF